The 18 T cell receptor beta chains below come from one sample, sequenced in a study of cytomegalovirus exposure and HLA in healthy donors. Use of 60 Vbeta and 13 Jbeta primers characterized the PCR. Profiled with immunoSEQ multiplex PCR; TCRdb holds only in-frame clones, not every one. The table has some 130,000 clones, around 60% seen once. Sequences were obtained from PBMCs. These TCRs come from a man aged 35-49 years in good health and CMV-seropositive.

This chain uses TRBV19 with TRBJ2-7, with D possibly TRBD2 on 6 matching bases. Between the trimmed V and J ends, which lost 1 base and 6 bases, there was a span of 13 bases. This CDR3 is built from 14 residues. CDR1 is LNHDA and CDR2 is SQIVND in the germline V gene (reference sequence). The CDR3 region is CASSIALLGGEQYF. The CDR3 bases are TGTGCCAGTAGTATAGCCCTTCTCGGGGGCGAGCAGTACTTC.

This clone has just a few counts. This rearrangement joins TRBV6-5 to TRBJ2-3; 8 bases are a match to TRBD1. Trimming at V came to 5 bases and at J to 5 bases, leaving 9 bases not matched to a gene. Germline V gene data show CDR1 as MNHEY and CDR2 as SVGAGI. This CDR3 has 15 amino acids. Written as DNA, the CDR3 is TGTGCCAGCAGTCAAAGACAGGGGTTGGGAGATACGCAGTATTTT. Translating gives CASSQRQGLGDTQYF.

V and J are TRBV28 and TRBJ2-3, with 12 bases aligning to TRBD1. Trimming cost V 5 bases and J 11 bases; bases outside gene matches: 11. The length of the CDR3 is 15 residues. Germline V lookup: CDR1 MDHEN, CDR2 SYDVKM. Here the CDR3 reads CASSLSGTGGVGQYF. The CDR3 bases are TGTGCCAGCAGTCTCTCCGGGACAGGGGGCGTTGGGCAGTATTTT.

The chain uses TRBV10-3 and TRBJ1-6; TRBD1 agrees at 9 bases. Trimming took 4 bases from V and 10 from J; bases not matched to a gene: 5. The CDR3 is made up of 14 amino acids. Germline lookup yields CDR1 ENHRY and CDR2 SYGVKD. The CDR3 loop is CAISAGTGFSPLHF. The CDR3 bases are TGTGCCATCAGTGCCGGGACAGGGTTCTCACCCCTCCACTTT.

The chain joins TRBV4-3 to TRBJ2-5; maybe TRBD2 (6 bases). The end of the DNA is better explained by TRBJ2-7, so the J call may be wrong. CDR1 LGHNA and CDR2 YSLEER come from the germline V gene. The CDR3 has 15 amino acids. The chain's CDR3 is CASSLQEGRHYEQYF. CDR3 sequence (DNA): TGCGCCAGCAGCCTTCAGGAGGGGCGCCACTACGAGCAGTACTTC.

The chain combines TRBV6-6 with TRBJ2-1; a possible D gene is TRBD1 (5 bases). The CDR3 covers 15 residues. Trimming removed 6 bases from V and 0 bases from J, with 12 bases in between. Germline lookup yields CDR1 MNHNY and CDR2 SVGAGI (reference sequence). In nucleotides, the CDR3 is TGTGCCAGCAGGCGACAGCTGAGCTCCTACAATGAGCAGTTCTTC. This codes for CASRRQLSSYNEQFF.

This clone was picked up one time. The rearrangement joins TRBV28 to TRBJ1-5, with a weak D call TRBD1 (5 bases). The CDR3 runs 17 residues. Deletions cut 3 bases from V and 1 base from J, with 16 bases between. Germline assignment: CDR1 MDHEN and CDR2 SYDVKM. The CDR3 bases are TGTGCCAGCAGTTTCCTTTCGTACAGGTTAAGCAATCAGCCCCAGCATTTT. It codes for CASSFLSYRLSNQPQHF. Full variable domain (missing parts from reference TRBV28 and TRBJ1-5): DVKVTQSSRYLVKRTGEKVFLECVQDMDHENMFWYRQDPGLGLRLIYFSYDVKMKEKGDIPEGYSVSREKKERFSLILESASTNQTSMYLCASSFLSYRLSNQPQHFGDGTRLSIL.

The chain recombines TRBV7-3 with TRBJ2-5; no reliable D call. Germline CDR1 reads SGHTA; CDR2 reads FQGTGA. V was pared by 5 bases and J by 3 bases, with 10 bases between. This CDR3 comprises 13 residues. The CDR3 DNA follows: TGTGCCAGCAGCCGTGTAGTAGAAGAGACCCAGTACTTC. Translating gives CASSRVVEETQYF.

The table lists this clone with a few counts. The same CDR3 is also encoded by other DNA sequences in this sample. The chain has TRBV5-6 and TRBJ2-2; D unclear. The CDR3 is 13 residues long. Looked up from germline, CDR1 is SGHDT and CDR2 is YYEEEE. V gave up 2 bases and J gave up 2 bases, with 4 bases separating them. The CDR3 spells CASSFRNTGELFF. The CDR3 DNA reads as TGTGCCAGCAGCTTTCGTAACACCGGGGAGCTGTTTTTT.

The CDR3 bases are TGTGCCAGCAGCTTGGGTTCTTTGACTAGCGGGTCCCTCGGAGAGACCCAGTACTTC. It translates to CASSLGSLTSGSLGETQYF. The chain is built from TRBV5-4 and TRBJ2-5; TRBD2 matches 10 bases. There are 19 residues in the CDR3. V gave up 0 bases and J gave up 4 bases; unmatched junction bases: 15. CDR1 and CDR2 (germline): SGHNT, YYREEE (reference sequence).

This chain links TRBV9 with TRBJ2-1; 11 bases align to TRBD2. J gave up 4 bases and V 4 bases, and 4 bases lay outside the gene matches. This CDR3 region has 15 residues. The germline V gene encodes CDR1 SGDLS and CDR2 YYNGEE. CDR3 nucleotides: TGTGCCAGCAGCCCGCCTAGCGGGAGGTACAATGAGCAGTTCTTC. Protein: CASSPPSGRYNEQFF.

The chain is built from TRBV11-2 and TRBJ2-7; 8 nucleotides line up with TRBD1. The ends lost 4 bases at V and 1 base at J; junction bases unmatched: 9. Germline assignment: CDR1 SGHAT and CDR2 FQNNGV. This CDR3 is built from 16 residues. The CDR3 protein is CASSSHPGQASYEQYF. In DNA form, the CDR3 reads TGTGCCAGCAGCTCCCATCCGGGACAGGCATCCTACGAGCAGTACTTC.

This clone has only a few counts. The chain couples TRBV15 to TRBJ2-2; D may be TRBD2 (5 bases). The V gene lost 1 base and the J gene lost 7 bases, with 13 bases spanning the gap. The CDR3 has 15 amino acids. Germline V gene data show CDR1 as LNHNV and CDR2 as YYDKDF (reference sequence). The CDR3 DNA reads TGTGCCACCAGCAGAGCGGGCATCGGGAACGGGGAGCTGTTTTTT. Amino acids: CATSRAGIGNGELFF.

This rearrangement joins TRBV5-4 to TRBJ2-7, with 13 bases that match TRBD2. The V segment lost 4 bases and the J segment 0 bases; nucleotides outside the gene matches: 4. The CDR3 totals 16 residues. Per the germline V gene, CDR1 is SGHNT and CDR2 is YYREEE (reference sequence). CDR3 sequence (DNA): TGTGCCAGCAGCCGGGGACTAGCGGGGACCTCCTACGAGCAGTACTTC. Its translation: CASSRGLAGTSYEQYF. The variable domain in full, completed from reference TRBV5-4 and TRBJ2-7, reads ETGVTQSPTHLIKTRGQQVTLRCSSQSGHNTVSWYQQALGQGPQFIFQYYREEENGRGNFPPRFSGLQFPNYSSELNVNALELDDSALYLCASSRGLAGTSYEQYFGPGTRLTVT.

The chain recombines TRBV18 with TRBJ2-7; 14 bases line up with TRBD2. This CDR3 region has 16 residues. Germline trimming cut 2 bases from V and 4 bases from J; bases unmatched to any gene: 4. Germline lookup yields CDR1 KGHSH and CDR2 LQKENI. The CDR3 DNA reads TGTGCCAGCTCACCAGCTGGACTAGCGGGGGGATACGAGCAGTACTTC. Translation gives CASSPAGLAGGYEQYF.

The V call is TRBV9, the J call TRBJ2-7; 12 bases are shared with TRBD2. V dropped 3 bases and J dropped 7; count of bases not matched to a gene: 11. There are 16 residues in the CDR3. CDR1 is SGDLS, CDR2 YYNGEE, per germline. In DNA, the CDR3 is TGTGCCAGCAGCGACGCTCTAGCGGGAGGGCCTTGGGAGCAGTACTTC. Residues: CASSDALAGGPWEQYF. Combining the CDR3 with reference TRBV9 and TRBJ2-7 gives the whole variable domain DSGVTQTPKHLITATGQRVTLRCSPRSGDLSVYWYQQSLDQGLQFLIQYYNGEERAKGNILERFSAQQFPDLHSELNLSSLELGDSALYFCASSDALAGGPWEQYFGPGTRLTVT.

In its sample, this clone was seen a few times. V and J are TRBV20-1 and TRBJ2-5; D is unclear. The V gene's germline CDR1 is DFQATT and CDR2 SNEGSKA (reference sequence). V lost 4 bases, J lost 5 bases, and 5 bases lay in between. The CDR3 runs 10 residues. The CDR3 nucleotides read TGCAGTGCTATCCTCGAGACCCAGTACTTC. Residues: CSAILETQYF.

This sequence joins TRBV15 and TRBJ2-6; 7 bases match TRBD1. V was clipped by 2 bases and J by 1 base; unmatched bases: 8. Per the germline V gene, CDR1 is LNHNV and CDR2 is YYDKDF (reference sequence). This CDR3 has 18 amino acids. The CDR3 sequence: CATSRSGTVGSGANVLTF. The CDR3 DNA reads as TGTGCCACCAGCAGATCCGGGACAGTGGGTTCTGGGGCCAACGTCCTGACTTTC.